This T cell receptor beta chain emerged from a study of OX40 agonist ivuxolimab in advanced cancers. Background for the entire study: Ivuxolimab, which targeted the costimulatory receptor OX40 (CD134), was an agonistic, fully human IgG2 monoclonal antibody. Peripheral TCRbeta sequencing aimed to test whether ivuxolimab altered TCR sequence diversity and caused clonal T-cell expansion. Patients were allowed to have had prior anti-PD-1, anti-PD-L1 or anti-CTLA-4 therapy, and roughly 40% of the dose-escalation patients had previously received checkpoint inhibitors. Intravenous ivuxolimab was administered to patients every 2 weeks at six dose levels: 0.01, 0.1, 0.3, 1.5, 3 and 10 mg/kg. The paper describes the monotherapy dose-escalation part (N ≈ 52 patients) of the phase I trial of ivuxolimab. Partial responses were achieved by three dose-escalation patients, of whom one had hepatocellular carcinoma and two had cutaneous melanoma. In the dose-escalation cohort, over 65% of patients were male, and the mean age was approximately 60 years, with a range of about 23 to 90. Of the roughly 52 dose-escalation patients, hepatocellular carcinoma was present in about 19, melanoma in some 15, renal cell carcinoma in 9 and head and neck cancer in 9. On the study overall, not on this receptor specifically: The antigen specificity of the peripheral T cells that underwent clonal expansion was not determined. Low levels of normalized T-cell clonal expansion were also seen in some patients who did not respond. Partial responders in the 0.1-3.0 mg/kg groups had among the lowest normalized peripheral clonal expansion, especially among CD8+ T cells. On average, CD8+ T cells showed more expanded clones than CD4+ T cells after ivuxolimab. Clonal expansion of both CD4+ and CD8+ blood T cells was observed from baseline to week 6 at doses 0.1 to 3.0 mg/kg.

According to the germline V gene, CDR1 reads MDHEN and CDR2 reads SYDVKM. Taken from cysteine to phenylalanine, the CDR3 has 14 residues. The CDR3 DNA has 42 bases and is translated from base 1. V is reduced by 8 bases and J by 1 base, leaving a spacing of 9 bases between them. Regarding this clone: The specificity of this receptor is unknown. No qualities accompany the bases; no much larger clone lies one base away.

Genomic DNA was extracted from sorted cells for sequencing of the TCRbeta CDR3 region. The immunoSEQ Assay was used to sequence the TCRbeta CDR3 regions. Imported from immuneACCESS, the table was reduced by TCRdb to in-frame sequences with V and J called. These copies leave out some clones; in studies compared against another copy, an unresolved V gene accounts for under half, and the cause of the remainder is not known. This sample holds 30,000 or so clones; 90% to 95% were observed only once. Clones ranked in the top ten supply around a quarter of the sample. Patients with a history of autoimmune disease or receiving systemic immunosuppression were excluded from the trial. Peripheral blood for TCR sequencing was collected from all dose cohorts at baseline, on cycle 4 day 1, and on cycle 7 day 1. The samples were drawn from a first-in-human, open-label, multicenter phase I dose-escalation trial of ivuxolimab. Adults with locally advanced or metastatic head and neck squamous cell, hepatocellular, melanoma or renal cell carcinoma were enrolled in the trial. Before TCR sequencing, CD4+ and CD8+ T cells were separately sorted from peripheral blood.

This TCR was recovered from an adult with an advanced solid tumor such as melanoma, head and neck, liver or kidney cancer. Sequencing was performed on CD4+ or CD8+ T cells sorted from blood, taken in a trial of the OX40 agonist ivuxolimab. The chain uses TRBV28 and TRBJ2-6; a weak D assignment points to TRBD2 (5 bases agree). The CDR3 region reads CASEGFSGANVLTF. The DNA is TGTGCCAGCGAGGGCTTTTCTGGGGCCAACGTCCTGACTTTC.